A selection of T cell receptor beta chains follows, all from one sample in a study of blood T cell repertoires in COVID-19. Generated by immunoSEQ multiplex PCR, the TCRdb table keeps only in-frame clones and is missing some. The sample gives 150,000 to 200,000 clones, 83% of which show up once; around 8% is in the top ten. Sequences were obtained from peripheral blood. The receptors shown here come from an older woman with COVID-19, enrolled during active disease. Both conserved end residues are part of each CDR3. A D gene is named only where the DNA matches it firmly. Size tells how often a clone was seen (once, few, many) or the class of an expanded clone, and some rows leave it out.

D gene	V gene	clone size	J gene	CDR3 protein	CDR3 DNA
-	TRBV7-8	once	TRBJ2-6	CASSWKRGSGANVLTF	TGTGCCAGCAGCTGGAAAAGGGGTTCGGGGGCCAACGTCCTGACTTTC
-	TRBV4-1	-	TRBJ2-1	CASSQDGDSVSSYNEQFF	TGCGCCAGCAGCCAAGATGGGGATAGCGTTAGCTCCTACAATGAGCAGTTCTTC
-	TRBV28	-	TRBJ1-5	CASSSLTGNGNQPQHF	TGTGCCAGCAGTTCTCTTACAGGGAACGGCAATCAGCCCCAGCATTTT
TRBD1	TRBV10-2	-	TRBJ1-5	CASMGQGGNQPQHF	TGCGCCAGCATGGGACAGGGTGGCAATCAGCCCCAGCATTTT
-	TRBV2	-	TRBJ2-5	CASTGMAGETQYF	TGTGCCAGCACCGGGATGGCCGGAGAGACCCAGTACTTC
-	TRBV7-2	-	TRBJ2-2	CASSPSRASAVTGELFF	TGTGCCAGCAGCCCCTCCCGGGCTAGCGCAGTCACCGGGGAGCTGTTTTTT
TRBD1	TRBV27	-	TRBJ2-3	CASSSIVGQGKTDTQYF	TGTGCCAGCAGTTCGATTGTGGGACAGGGGAAAACAGATACGCAGTATTTT
TRBD1	TRBV19	once	TRBJ1-4	CASRSQQTGVNEKLFF	TGTGCCAGTAGGTCGCAACAAACAGGGGTCAATGAAAAACTGTTTTTT
-	TRBV9	-	TRBJ2-1	CASSVREKSYNEQFF	TGTGCCAGCAGCGTACGGGAGAAATCCTACAATGAGCAGTTCTTC
-	TRBV7-2	-	TRBJ2-1	CASSLRDGSRNNEQFF	TGTGCCAGCAGCTTACGTGACGGGAGTAGGAACAATGAGCAGTTCTTC
-	TRBV29-1	-	TRBJ2-3	CSGGASASTDTQYF	TGCAGCGGGGGGGCTAGCGCTAGCACAGATACGCAGTATTTT
-	TRBV25-1	-	TRBJ1-2	CASSGQGISYTF	TGTGCCAGCAGTGGTCAGGGGATATCCTACACCTTC
-	TRBV7-2	-	TRBJ1-1	CASSSDRWNTEAFF	TGTGCCAGCAGTTCGGACAGATGGAACACTGAAGCTTTCTTT
TRBD2	TRBV6-6	-	TRBJ2-5	CASNHGTSGRATQYF	TGTGCCAGCAATCACGGGACTAGCGGGAGGGCGACCCAGTACTTC
-	TRBV28	-	TRBJ2-1	CASLDGQWTMGFGEQFF	TGTGCCAGCCTGGACGGCCAATGGACAATGGGTTTTGGGGAGCAGTTCTTC
TRBD2	TRBV5-1	-	TRBJ2-7	CASSLNSGSSYEQYF	TGCGCCAGCAGCTTAAATAGCGGGAGCTCCTACGAGCAGTACTTC